This TCR beta chain was retrieved from a study of T cells after yellow fever vaccination. Across the whole study: Libraries from low-cell-number fractions were prepared with the SMART-Seq v4 Ultra Low Input RNA kit.

From the 5' RACE reads, TCRdb called clonotypes with MiXCR, one entry per CDR3 protein. The top ten clones hold around 15% of a sample with almost 600,000 distinct CDR3 sequences, roughly 13% of them seen once. After removal of 6 bases from V and 3 bases from J, the junction contained 11 bases not matched to a gene. Germline V gene lookup returns CDR1 DFQATT and CDR2 SNEGSKA (reference sequence). This CDR3 has 15 amino acids. This clonotype occurred a few times. The origin of this receptor is a man aged 25 to 45 who received the YFV17D yellow fever vaccine. The specimen comprised PBMCs, sampled on the day of the yellow fever booster vaccination. The chain recombines TRBV20-1 with TRBJ2-3; 8 nucleotides agree with TRBD2. This CDR3 is CSAAPWERETDTQYF. The CDR3 nucleotides are TGCAGTGCCGCGCCGTGGGAGCGGGAGACAGATACGCAGTATTTT.